One sample yielded the 5 T cell receptor beta chains listed below, sequenced in a study of blood T cell repertoires in COVID-19. Profiled with immunoSEQ multiplex PCR; TCRdb holds only in-frame clones, not every one. The table lists 140,000 to 150,000 clones, about 87% of them singletons, with less than 10% in the top ten. The specimen was peripheral blood. These receptors were obtained from a woman between 45 and 65 years old with active or convalescent COVID-19.

The chain employs TRBV7-2 and TRBJ2-1; D not certain. Germline V gives CDR1 SGHTA, CDR2 FQGNSA. This CDR3 contains 15 residues. The V and J ends lost 1 base and 2 bases respectively, with 9 bases between them. The CDR3 DNA reads TGTGCCAGCAGCTTAGTAGTGAGCGCCTACAATGAGCAGTTCTTC. It yields the protein CASSLVVSAYNEQFF.

The V gene is TRBV18, the J gene TRBJ2-7; D might be TRBD2 (6 bases). The ends were cut back, 3 bases at V and 0 bases at J, with 15 bases in the middle. The CDR3 covers 16 residues. Germline values: CDR1 KGHSH, CDR2 LQKENI. In DNA, the CDR3 is TGTGCCAGCTCACCGCCGGGACTGCAAAGCTCCTACGAGCAGTACTTC. Encoded protein: CASSPPGLQSSYEQYF.

The genes are TRBV10-3 and TRBJ2-1, with D perhaps matching TRBD1 (6 bases). CDR1 is ENHRY and CDR2 is SYGVKD in the germline V gene. This CDR3 contains 18 residues. V was clipped by 4 bases and J by 4 bases, with 23 bases between them. The CDR3 spells CAISVTGSRTVRYNEQFF. The CDR3 nucleotides read TGTGCCATCAGTGTTACAGGGTCCCGTACCGTGAGGTACAATGAGCAGTTCTTC.

This chain uses TRBV27 with TRBJ1-2; D gene uncertain. Germline loops: CDR1 MNHEY, CDR2 SMNVEV (reference sequence). CDR3 size: 14 residues. V lost 2 bases and J lost 1, with 8 bases in between. The CDR3 DNA sequence: TGTGCCAGCAGTTTACTCGGAGATAACTATGGCTACACCTTC. Its translation: CASSLLGDNYGYTF.

With regard to this clone: The same CDR3 also results from other DNA sequences found in this sample. This chain links TRBV19 with TRBJ1-5; weak D call: TRBD1 (6 bases). The CDR3 totals 13 residues. Trimming removed 2 bases at V and 4 bases at J, with 6 bases between. Per germline, CDR1 LNHDA and CDR2 SQIVND (reference sequence). The CDR3 region is CASSIRGNQPQHF. The CDR3 nucleotides read TGTGCCAGTAGTATAAGGGGGAATCAGCCCCAGCATTTT. Together with reference TRBV19 and TRBJ1-5, the CDR3 gives the full variable domain: DGGITQSPKYLFRKEGQNVTLSCEQNLNHDAMYWYRQDPGQGLRLIYYSQIVNDFQKGDIAEGYSVSREKKESFPLTVTSAQKNPTAFYLCASSIRGNQPQHFGDGTRLSIL.